The clone carrying this TCR beta chain turned up a few times. Methods used by the authors: Quantification of nucleated cells was approximated via reference gene primer amplification. TCRdb's copy holds only in-frame clones and misses some; the assay was immunoSEQ multiplex PCR. D and trimming come from the DNA, and the V and J calls and clone size come from that table. This sample carries 200,000 to 300,000 clones, around 84% of them seen once, and the ten largest clones take around 4.2%. The sample comes from a study of blood T cell repertoires in COVID-19. Study-wide context: Italy, Spain and the United States were the sources of the convalescent and acute COVID-19 samples. Sources were T cells, B-cell-depleted T cells, or PBMCs; the material itself was cDNA or gDNA.

Material: peripheral blood. The clonotype comes from a man between 60 and 75 years old with acute or convalescent COVID-19.

CDR3 bases: TGTGCCAGCAGCTTAACCGGAGCTCCCAAAAGGACAGTGAACACTGAAGCTTTCTTT. Residues: CASSLTGAPKRTVNTEAFF. The gene calls are TRBV11-3 and TRBJ1-1, with D perhaps TRBD1 (6 bases). Germline V gene sequence: CDR1 SGHNT, CDR2 YENEEA. The CDR3 is 19 residues long. V was cut by 2 bases and J by 0 bases, with 22 bases left in between.